These 22 T cell receptor beta chains were sequenced from one sample in a study of CD8 T cells in ankylosing spondylitis (dated by TCRdb to 2016 to 2017). What the work shows at the level of the full study, not this receptor alone: A TCR beta motif made up of several highly homologous amino acid variants appeared to be characteristic of blood from ankylosing spondylitis patients.

The library relied on 5' RACE. TCRdb shows the sequencer as Illumina HiSeq 2500. TCRdb applied fastp at Q25 and MiXCR to the public reads, then kept only in-frame beta chains. Entries are consolidated by CDR3 protein sequence, retaining the most common genes and DNA. The sample table holds 750,000 to 850,000 distinct CDR3 sequences, of which roughly 10% were seen once. The biggest ten clones account for just over 0.5% of the sample. Antigens of these TCRs are unknown. The sequenced sample was blood, either unsorted or a sorted T cell fraction (not recorded which). The receptors were sampled from a male donor with ankylosing spondylitis.

This clonotype turned up a few times. The chain couples TRBV6-1 to TRBJ2-3, with a tentative D call TRBD1 (7 bases). The CDR3 runs 13 residues. Per the germline V gene, CDR1 is MNHNS and CDR2 is SASEGT. Trimming cost V 3 bases and J 4 bases, with 8 bases left between them. CDR3 sequence reads: CASSDRGADTQYF. CDR3 DNA: TGTGCCAGCAGTGACAGGGGGGCAGATACGCAGTATTTT.

This clonotype was picked up a small number of times. V usage is TRBV7-9 and J usage is TRBJ2-4, with 11 bases lining up with TRBD2. CDR1 is SEHNR, CDR2 FQNEAQ, per germline (reference sequence). V was pared by 5 bases and J by 7 bases, with 13 bases of the junction left unmatched. This CDR3 has 17 residues. The CDR3 sequence: CASSPGTSGLGRNIQYF. In nucleotides, the CDR3 is TGTGCCAGCAGCCCGGGGACTAGCGGACTCGGCCGGAACATTCAGTACTTC.

This clonotype was found a few times. The gene calls are TRBV12-3 or TRBV12-4 and TRBJ2-7, with a weak D call TRBD2 (6 bases). Trimming took off 6 bases at V and 6 bases at J, with 18 bases between the two ends. CDR3 length: 14 amino acids. The CDR3 sequence is CASSLVGGFGEQYF. CDR3 bases: TGTGCCAGCAGCCTAGTGGGGGGTTTCGGCGAGCAGTACTTC.

The genes are TRBV15 and TRBJ1-2; D unclear. Germline V gene sequence: CDR1 LNHNV, CDR2 YYDKDF (reference sequence). The V gene lost 0 bases and the J gene lost 6 bases, with 11 bases spanning the gap. The CDR3 length is 14 residues. In DNA, the CDR3 is TGTGCCACCAGCAGAGAAGTGGGTATGGATGGCTACACCTTC. It specifies CATSREVGMDGYTF.

This clonotype was found many times. The chain uses TRBV20-1 and TRBJ2-5; TRBD1 aligns across 7 bases. This CDR3 has 13 residues. Germline V lookup: CDR1 DFQATT, CDR2 SNEGSKA (reference sequence). J was trimmed by 5 bases and V by 6 bases; bases with no gene match: 9. The CDR3, as DNA: TGCAGTGCCAATAACAGGGGAGTTGAGACCCAGTACTTC. This codes for CSANNRGVETQYF.

V and J are TRBV6-1 and TRBJ2-1; D could derive from TRBD1 or TRBD2 (5 bases each). Trimming removed 7 bases at V and 0 bases at J, with 16 bases between. Per germline, CDR1 MNHNS and CDR2 SASEGT. The CDR3 has 16 residues. The DNA for the CDR3 is TGTGCCAGCAACAGACCGGGACGAAGCTCCTACAATGAGCAGTTCTTC. Translation: CASNRPGRSSYNEQFF.

Comments on this clonotype: The junction does not match germline at one end; this may be a read error. CDR3 protein: CASFDGTDSVF. CDR3 coding DNA: TGTGCCAGCTTCGACGGGACTGACTCGGTCTTC. J is TRBJ2-1 and V is TRBV28; possibly TRBD2 for D (6 bases). Germline CDR1 reads MDHEN; CDR2 reads SYDVKM. There are 11 residues in the CDR3.

This clonotype was seen more than once but under ten times. For the CDR3, the DNA is TGTGCCAGCAGCGCCCGACAGGGGAGGACGGCAACTGAAGCTTTCTTT. Protein: CASSARQGRTATEAFF. The V and J genes are TRBV7-6 and TRBJ1-1; 8 nucleotides align to TRBD1. The CDR3 runs 16 residues. With 5 bases clipped from V and 5 bases from J, the junction kept 13 bases outside the gene matches. Germline V gives CDR1 SGHVS, CDR2 FNYEAQ.

The sample holds many counts of this clonotype. The gene calls are TRBV10-3 and TRBJ1-1, with 7 bases matching TRBD1. This CDR3 contains 14 residues. V shed 6 bases and J 2 bases; nucleotides not matched to a gene: 6. Germline values: CDR1 ENHRY, CDR2 SYGVKD. CDR3 in DNA: TGTGCCATCAGGGAGACAGGGAGAAACACTGAAGCTTTCTTT. Translated: CAIRETGRNTEAFF.

This chain connects TRBV11-2 to TRBJ2-7, with TRBD1 as a possible D gene (5 bases). The V gene's germline CDR1 is SGHAT and CDR2 FQNNGV. The CDR3 loop spans 15 amino acids. Trimming left V 2 bases short and J 4 bases short, with 15 bases between. DNA for the CDR3: TGTGCCAGCAGCTTAATTCAGGGTGTGTTGTACGAGCAGTACTTC. Translated, it gives CASSLIQGVLYEQYF.

This chain uses TRBV28 with TRBJ1-1, with 10 bases fitting TRBD1. Unmatched junction bases numbered 9, after V lost 4 bases and J lost 10 bases. This CDR3 has 14 amino acids. Germline V gene sequence: CDR1 MDHEN, CDR2 SYDVKM. CDR3: CASSSGGTGETAFF. The CDR3 DNA follows: TGTGCCAGCAGTTCCGGCGGGACAGGGGAAACAGCTTTCTTT.

This clonotype occurred many times. The chain combines TRBV20-1 with TRBJ2-7, with D tentatively TRBD2 (5 bases). CDR1 and CDR2 from the germline V gene are DFQATT and SNEGSKA (reference sequence). The ends were cut back, 7 bases at V and 5 bases at J, with 12 bases in the middle. The CDR3 is 11 residues long. This CDR3 is CSVSTNNEQYF. Written as DNA, the CDR3 is TGCAGTGTTTCGACTAACAACGAGCAGTACTTC.

This clonotype was found a few times. CDR3 in DNA: TGTGCCAGCAGTTTGTCGCTCGGGGAGCGGGACTCATACAATGAGCAGTTCTTC. Translation gives CASSLSLGERDSYNEQFF. This chain uses TRBV28 with TRBJ2-1; 7 bases are a match to TRBD2. This CDR3 spans 18 amino acids. CDR1 is MDHEN, CDR2 SYDVKM, per germline. J gave up 4 bases and V 3 bases, and 15 bases lay outside the gene matches.

This clonotype has a count of ten or more. The chain uses TRBV2 and TRBJ2-1; D unresolved. The germline gives CDR1 SNHLY, CDR2 FYNNEI. Deletions cut 7 bases from V and 7 bases from J, with 14 bases between. The CDR3 covers 13 residues. The CDR3 DNA sequence: TGTGCCAGCAAGTGGGTACAACTGAATGAGCAGTTCTTC. This sequence encodes CASKWVQLNEQFF. The full variable domain, in which reference TRBV2 and TRBJ2-1 provide the parts outside the CDR3, is EPEVTQTPSHQVTQMGQEVILRCVPISNHLYFYWYRQILGQKVEFLVSFYNNEISEKSEIFDDQFSVERPDGSNFTLKIRSTKLEDSAMYFCASKWVQLNEQFFGPGTRLTVL.

J is TRBJ2-5 and V is TRBV20-1, with D possibly being TRBD2 (6 bases). The CDR3 is 13 amino acids. Between the trimmed V and J ends, which lost 3 bases and 3 bases, there was a span of 11 bases. CDR1 is DFQATT, CDR2 SNEGSKA, per germline (reference sequence). Here the CDR3 DNA reads TGCAGTGCTAGGCGGGGACGGAAAGAGACCCAGTACTTC. Translated: CSARRGRKETQYF.

This clonotype was found a few times. V and J are TRBV12-3 or TRBV12-4 and TRBJ2-1; TRBD2 matches 8 bases. CDR3 length equals 17 residues. The ends lost 4 bases at V and 0 bases at J; junction bases unmatched: 8. CDR3 residues: CASSSRTSSSSYNEQFF. DNA for the CDR3: TGTGCCAGCAGTTCCAGGACTAGCAGTAGCTCCTACAATGAGCAGTTCTTC.

This clonotype was counted between two and nine times. This rearrangement joins TRBV20-1 to TRBJ2-5; a possible D gene is TRBD1 (7 bases). V gave up 3 bases and J gave up 5 bases, with 13 bases separating them. This CDR3 comprises 13 residues. Per germline, CDR1 DFQATT and CDR2 SNEGSKA (reference sequence). The CDR3 DNA follows: TGCAGTGCTAGGCAGTCAGGGGGGGAGACCCAGTACTTC. Its translation is CSARQSGGETQYF.

On this clonotype: The junction differs from germline at one of its ends, possibly a read error. The V and J genes are TRBV20-1 and TRBJ2-3; 13 positions match TRBD2. CDR1 and CDR2 (germline): DFQATT, SNEGSKA (reference sequence). The CDR3 loop spans 19 amino acids. The CDR3: CCARDPRPGLAGKMYTQYF. CDR3 DNA: TGCTGTGCTAGAGACCCTCGACCGGGACTAGCGGGGAAGATGTATACGCAGTATTTT.

In its sample, this clonotype was seen a few times. The V call is TRBV27, the J call TRBJ2-5, with D uncertain. This CDR3 region has 13 residues. Germline lookup yields CDR1 MNHEY and CDR2 SMNVEV (reference sequence). V shed 6 bases and J shed 5 bases, with 13 bases lying between them. CDR3 bases: TGTGCCAGCAGCCACCAAAGGACGGAGACCCAGTACTTC. Translating it yields CASSHQRTETQYF.

There are many counts of this clonotype. The chain is built from TRBV7-2 and TRBJ2-3, with 9 bases lining up with TRBD2. CDR3 size: 14 residues. Looked up from germline, CDR1 is SGHTA and CDR2 is FQGNSA. The trim removed 6 bases at V and 4 bases at J, leaving 5 bases unmatched. The CDR3 region has the DNA TGTGCCAGCAGTTTGGGACTAGCCTCAGATACGCAGTATTTT. Translating gives CASSLGLASDTQYF. Filled out from reference TRBV7-2 and TRBJ2-3, the complete variable domain reads GAGVSQSPSNKVTEKGKDVELRCDPISGHTALYWYRQSLGQGLEFLIYFQGNSAPDKSGLPSDRFSAERTGGSVSTLTIQRTQQEDSAVYLCASSLGLASDTQYFGPGTRLTVL.

The sample holds many counts of this clonotype. V and J are TRBV6-6 and TRBJ2-3; D ambiguous. Trimming left V 0 bases short and J 2 bases short, with 3 bases between. CDR1 is MNHNY and CDR2 is SVGAGI in the germline V gene (reference sequence). The CDR3 sequence is 13 residues long. The CDR3 DNA reads TGTGCCAGCAGTTACTCACCCACAGATACGCAGTATTTT. This sequence encodes CASSYSPTDTQYF.

A word on this clonotype: This may arise from a read error, as a much more abundant clone is one base away. The chain uses TRBV29-1 and TRBJ2-3; D unclear. The CDR3 consists of 14 residues. Germline-derived CDR1 and CDR2 are SQVTM and ANQGSEA. The CDR3 sequence: CSVEDRKVTDTKYF. The CDR3 DNA follows: TGCAGCGTTGAAGATCGGAAGGTCACAGATACGAAGTATTTT.